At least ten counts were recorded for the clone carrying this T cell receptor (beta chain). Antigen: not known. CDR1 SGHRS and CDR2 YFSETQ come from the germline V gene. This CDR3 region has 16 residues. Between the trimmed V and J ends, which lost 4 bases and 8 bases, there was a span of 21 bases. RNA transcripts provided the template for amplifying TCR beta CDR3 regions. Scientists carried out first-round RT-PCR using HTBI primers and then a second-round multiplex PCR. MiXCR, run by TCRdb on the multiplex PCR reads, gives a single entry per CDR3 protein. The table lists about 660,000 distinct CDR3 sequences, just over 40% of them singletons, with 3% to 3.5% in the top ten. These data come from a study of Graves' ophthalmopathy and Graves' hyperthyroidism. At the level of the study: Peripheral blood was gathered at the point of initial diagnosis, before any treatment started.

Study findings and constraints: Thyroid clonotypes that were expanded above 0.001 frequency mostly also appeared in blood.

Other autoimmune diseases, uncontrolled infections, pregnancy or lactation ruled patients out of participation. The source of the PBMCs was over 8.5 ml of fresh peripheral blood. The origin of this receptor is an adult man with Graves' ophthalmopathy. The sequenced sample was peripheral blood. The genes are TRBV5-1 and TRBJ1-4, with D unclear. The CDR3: CASSPANWRAGEKLFF. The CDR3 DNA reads TGCGCCAGCAGCCCGGCAAATTGGAGAGCGGGGGAAAAACTGTTTTTT.